This note documents a single T cell receptor (beta chain) sequence. The CDR3 extends over 13 amino acids. Trimming left V 6 bases short and J 4 bases short, with 12 bases between. Germline assignment: CDR1 SNHLY and CDR2 FYNNEI. The sample belongs to a study of shared clonotypes between healthy human individuals. Some clones are missing from TCRdb's copy, which holds only in-frame ones; the method was immunoSEQ multiplex PCR. The sample shows some 1,100,000 clones, approximately 78% of them seen only once. The chain employs TRBV2 and TRBJ2-5, with D uncertain. Sample: memory CD4+ T cells from PBMCs. Subset: CD45RA-negative fraction. This TCR was recovered from a man aged 18 to 35 in good health. Some clones in this sample may be carry-over from other donors' samples. CDR3 in DNA: TGTGCCAGCAGGAAAGAGCTGATAGAGACCCAGTACTTC. As protein: CASRKELIETQYF.